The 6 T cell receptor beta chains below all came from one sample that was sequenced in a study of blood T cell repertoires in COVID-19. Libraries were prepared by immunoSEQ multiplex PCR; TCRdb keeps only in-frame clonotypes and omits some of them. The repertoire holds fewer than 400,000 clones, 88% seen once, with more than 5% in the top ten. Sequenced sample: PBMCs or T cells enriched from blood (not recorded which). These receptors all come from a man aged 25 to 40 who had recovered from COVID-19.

The CDR3 sequence: CASRSDRRTGYTF. The DNA for the CDR3 is TGTGCCAGCAGGTCGGACAGGCGGACCGGCTACACCTTC. The chain links TRBV6-5 to TRBJ1-2, with 7 bases aligning to TRBD1. The CDR3 runs 13 residues. J was trimmed by 8 bases and V by 6 bases; bases with no gene match: 9. Germline V CDR1 and CDR2: MNHEY, SVGAGI.

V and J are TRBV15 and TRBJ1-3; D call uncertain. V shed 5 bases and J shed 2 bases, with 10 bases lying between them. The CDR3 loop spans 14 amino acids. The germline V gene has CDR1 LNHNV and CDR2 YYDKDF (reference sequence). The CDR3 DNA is TGTGCCACCAGCCCCGGCGGGGCTGGAAACACCATATATTTT. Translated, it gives CATSPGGAGNTIYF.

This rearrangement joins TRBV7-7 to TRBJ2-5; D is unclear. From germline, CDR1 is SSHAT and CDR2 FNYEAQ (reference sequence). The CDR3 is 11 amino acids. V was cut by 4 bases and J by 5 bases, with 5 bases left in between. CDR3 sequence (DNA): TGTGCCAGCAGCTCCGGTGAGACCCAGTACTTC. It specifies CASSSGETQYF.

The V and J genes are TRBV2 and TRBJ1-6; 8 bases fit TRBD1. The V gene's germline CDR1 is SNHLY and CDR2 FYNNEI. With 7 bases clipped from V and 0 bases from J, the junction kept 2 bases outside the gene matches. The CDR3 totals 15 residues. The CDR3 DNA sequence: TGTGCCAGCACGGGACAGGACTCCTATAATTCACCCCTCCACTTT. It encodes CASTGQDSYNSPLHF.

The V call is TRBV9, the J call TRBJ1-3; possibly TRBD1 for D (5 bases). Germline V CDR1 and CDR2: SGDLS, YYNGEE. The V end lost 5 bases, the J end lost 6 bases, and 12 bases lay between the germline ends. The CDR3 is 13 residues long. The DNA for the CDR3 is TGTGCCAGCAGTCGGGGGTTCGAAAACACCATATATTTT. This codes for CASSRGFENTIYF.

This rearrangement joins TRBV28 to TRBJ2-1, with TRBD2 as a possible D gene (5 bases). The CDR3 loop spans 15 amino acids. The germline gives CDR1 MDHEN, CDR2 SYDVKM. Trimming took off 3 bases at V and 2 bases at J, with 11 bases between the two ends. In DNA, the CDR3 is TGTGCCAGCAGTTTTTGGGGAGCAACCTACAATGAGCAGTTCTTC. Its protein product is CASSFWGATYNEQFF. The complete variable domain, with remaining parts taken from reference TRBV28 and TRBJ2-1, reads DVKVTQSSRYLVKRTGEKVFLECVQDMDHENMFWYRQDPGLGLRLIYFSYDVKMKEKGDIPEGYSVSREKKERFSLILESASTNQTSMYLCASSFWGATYNEQFFGPGTRLTVL.